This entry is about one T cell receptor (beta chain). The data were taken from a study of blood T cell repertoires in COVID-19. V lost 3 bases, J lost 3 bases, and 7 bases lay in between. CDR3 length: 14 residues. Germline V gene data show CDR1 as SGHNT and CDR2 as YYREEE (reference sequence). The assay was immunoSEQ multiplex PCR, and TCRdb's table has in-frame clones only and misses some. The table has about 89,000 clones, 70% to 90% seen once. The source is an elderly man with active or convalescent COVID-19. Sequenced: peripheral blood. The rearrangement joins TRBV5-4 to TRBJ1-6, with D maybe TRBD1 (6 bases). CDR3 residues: CASSYRDYNSPLHF. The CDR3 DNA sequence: TGTGCCAGCAGCTACAGGGACTATAATTCACCCCTCCACTTT. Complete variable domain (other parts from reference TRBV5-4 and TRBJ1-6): ETGVTQSPTHLIKTRGQQVTLRCSSQSGHNTVSWYQQALGQGPQFIFQYYREEENGRGNFPPRFSGLQFPNYSSELNVNALELDDSALYLCASSYRDYNSPLHFGNGTRLTVT.